The 26 T cell receptor beta chains in this list originate from one sample, sequenced in a study of cytomegalovirus exposure and HLA in healthy donors. Clones were read by immunoSEQ multiplex PCR, and TCRdb kept only the in-frame ones, dropping some. Here the sample spans roughly 200,000 clones, 81% being singletons. The sample comprised PBMCs. These receptor sequences come from a woman between 25 and 40 years old in good health and CMV-seronegative.

V and J are TRBV19 and TRBJ1-4; maybe TRBD1 (5 bases). Germline CDR1 and CDR2: LNHDA and SQIVND (reference sequence). Trimming cost V 7 bases and J 4 bases, with 13 bases left between them. CDR3 length: 14 residues. CDR3 bases: TGTGCCAGTACCCGGGACTGGGGTAATGAAAAACTGTTTTTT. The encoded protein is CASTRDWGNEKLFF.

The chain joins TRBV7-6 to TRBJ1-4; 7 bases are a match to TRBD1. J gave up 4 bases and V 4 bases, and 3 bases lay outside the gene matches. Germline CDR1 SGHVS, CDR2 FNYEAQ. The CDR3 is 14 amino acids. As DNA, the CDR3 is TGTGCCAGCAGCTACGGGACAGTTAATGAAAAACTGTTTTTT. Its translation is CASSYGTVNEKLFF.

This sequence joins TRBV6-4 and TRBJ2-5; 7 bases fit TRBD2. After removal of 3 bases from V and 5 bases from J, the junction contained 9 bases not matched to a gene. This CDR3 has 15 amino acids. Germline CDR1 reads MRHNA; CDR2 reads SNTAGT. The CDR3 bases are TGTGCCAGCAGTGAGGAGGCGGGGGAAGGGGAGACCCAGTACTTC. The encoded protein is CASSEEAGEGETQYF.

The V and J genes are TRBV6-6 and TRBJ2-7, with TRBD2 identical over 8 bases. Germline V CDR1 and CDR2: MNHNY, SVGAGI (reference sequence). The CDR3 sequence is 16 residues long. Unmatched junction bases numbered 10, after V lost 6 bases and J lost 0 bases. Here the CDR3 reads CASSPRLAPSSYEQYF. The CDR3 region has the DNA TGTGCCAGCAGCCCGAGACTAGCGCCTAGCTCCTACGAGCAGTACTTC.

The V gene is TRBV9, the J gene TRBJ1-1, with TRBD1 matching 8 bases. The junction had 1 base not matched to a gene; V was cut back by 3 bases and J by 3 bases. The CDR3 runs to 13 residues. Per the germline V gene, CDR1 is SGDLS and CDR2 is YYNGEE. As DNA, the CDR3 is TGTGCCAGCAGCGCGACAGGGGACACTGAAGCTTTCTTT. Amino acid sequence: CASSATGDTEAFF.

This chain uses TRBV30 with TRBJ2-4, with TRBD1 matching over 9 bases. J lost 0 bases, V lost 1 base, and 1 base had no gene match. The CDR3 runs 15 residues. Germline CDR1 GTSNPN, CDR2 SVGIG (reference sequence). CDR3 nucleotides: TGTGCCTGGAGTGGGGACAGGGTAGCCAAAAACATTCAGTACTTC. It yields the protein CAWSGDRVAKNIQYF.

This clone was seen just once. The CDR3 DNA reads TGTGCCAGCAGTTACATCGGGACAGGGGTGAATGAGCAGTTCTTC. Encoded protein: CASSYIGTGVNEQFF. This chain connects TRBV6-5 to TRBJ2-1; 10 bases align to TRBD1. Trimming took 2 bases from V and 7 from J; bases not matched to a gene: 5. Germline CDR1 and CDR2: MNHEY and SVGAGI. The CDR3 consists of 15 residues.

The V and J genes are TRBV28 and TRBJ1-5, with 7 bases that match TRBD1. Germline CDR1 is MDHEN and CDR2 is SYDVKM. The CDR3 covers 16 residues. The ends lost 6 bases at V and 4 bases at J; junction bases unmatched: 12. The CDR3 loop is CASRPTSSRGNQPQHF. DNA of the CDR3: TGTGCCAGCAGACCGACGTCATCCAGGGGGAATCAGCCCCAGCATTTT.

Comment on this clone: Other DNA sequences in this specimen translate into the identical CDR3. This chain links TRBV2 with TRBJ1-2; D is possibly TRBD1 (5 bases). Trimming stripped 2 bases from V and 4 bases from J, with 5 bases between. This CDR3 comprises 12 residues. Germline-derived CDR1 and CDR2 are SNHLY and FYNNEI. CDR3 sequence (DNA): TGTGCCAGCAGTGAACAGGGCTATGGCTACACCTTC. Amino acids: CASSEQGYGYTF.

This clone was observed a handful of times. The rearrangement joins TRBV20-1 to TRBJ1-2, with D possibly matching TRBD1 (5 bases). V lost 5 bases to trimming and J lost 6 bases, with 10 bases between them. Germline V gives CDR1 DFQATT, CDR2 SNEGSKA (reference sequence). This CDR3 is built from 11 residues. CDR3: CSAHDSNGYTF. CDR3 nucleotides: TGCAGTGCTCATGACAGTAATGGCTACACCTTC.

The V call is TRBV6-5, the J call TRBJ1-4; D gene unclear. CDR1 is MNHEY, CDR2 SVGAGI, per germline. Trimming shortened V by 5 bases and J by 7 bases, and 14 bases separated the two germline ends. This CDR3 has 14 residues. Written as DNA, the CDR3 is TGTGCCAGCAGTCGGGGTCTCACCGGTGAAAAACTGTTTTTT. Translation gives CASSRGLTGEKLFF.

The chain recombines TRBV5-1 with TRBJ2-5, with a weak D call TRBD2 (5 bases). Germline V gene lookup returns CDR1 SGHRS and CDR2 YFSETQ. Trimming cost V 4 bases and J 5 bases, with 12 bases left between them. The CDR3 consists of 13 residues. This CDR3 is CASSVWERETQYF. The CDR3 DNA reads TGCGCCAGCAGCGTCTGGGAGCGGGAGACCCAGTACTTC.

The chain is built from TRBV5-1 and TRBJ2-5; 12 bases line up with TRBD2. J gave up 1 base and V 5 bases, and 6 bases lay outside the gene matches. This CDR3 spans 16 amino acids. The germline gives CDR1 SGHRS, CDR2 YFSETQ. DNA of the CDR3: TGCGCCAGCAGTCCTAGCGGGGGGGCCACCCAAGAGACCCAGTACTTC. This translates into CASSPSGGATQETQYF.

This chain's CDR3 is CASSERHAYEQYF. CDR3 coding DNA: TGTGCCAGCAGTGAACGACATGCCTACGAGCAGTACTTC. V usage is TRBV6-1 and J usage is TRBJ2-7; D remains ambiguous. Per germline, CDR1 MNHNS and CDR2 SASEGT. The CDR3 contains 13 residues. Trimming left V 2 bases short and J 2 bases short, with 7 bases between.

The chain uses TRBV6-1 and TRBJ2-7; TRBD2 might be the D (6 bases). The CDR3 contains 14 residues. V was cut by 7 bases and J by 6 bases, with 19 bases left in between. Germline loops: CDR1 MNHNS, CDR2 SASEGT. The CDR3 spells CASTETSFSGEQYF. In nucleotides, the CDR3 is TGTGCCAGCACCGAGACTAGTTTTTCCGGCGAGCAGTACTTC.

J is TRBJ2-7 and V is TRBV11-2, with 14 bases lining up with TRBD2. The CDR3 consists of 14 residues. J lost 7 bases, V lost 6 bases, and 5 bases had no gene match. Germline CDR1 and CDR2: SGHAT and FQNNGV. CDR3 bases: TGTGCCAGCAGACGGACTAGCGGGAGGTGGGAGCAGTACTTC. Amino acid sequence: CASRRTSGRWEQYF.

The J gene is TRBJ1-1, the V gene TRBV5-6; no reliable D call. Germline-derived CDR1 and CDR2 are SGHDT and YYEEEE. The V gene lost 1 base and the J gene lost 0 bases, with 10 bases spanning the gap. The CDR3 length is 15 residues. CDR3 in amino acids: CASSLMMGVNTEAFF. CDR3 nucleotides: TGTGCCAGCAGCTTGATGATGGGAGTGAACACTGAAGCTTTCTTT.

The chain has TRBV5-4 and TRBJ2-1; TRBD1 might be the D (6 bases). Deletions cut 7 bases from V and 3 bases from J, with 17 bases between. CDR1 and CDR2 (germline): SGHNT, YYREEE (reference sequence). The CDR3 is 15 amino acids. Here the CDR3 reads CASFQQGHLYNEQFF. Here the CDR3 DNA reads TGTGCCAGCTTCCAGCAGGGACACCTCTACAATGAGCAGTTCTTC.

The rearrangement links TRBV18 to TRBJ2-3; 7 bases align to TRBD1. This CDR3 spans 14 amino acids. Germline CDR1 and CDR2: KGHSH and LQKENI. Germline trimming cut 4 bases from V and 0 bases from J; bases unmatched to any gene: 1. The CDR3 loop is CASSQQGSTDTQYF. CDR3 in DNA: TGTGCCAGCTCACAACAGGGGAGCACAGATACGCAGTATTTT.

This clone was seen a single time. This sequence joins TRBV30 and TRBJ1-5; D not resolved. Per the germline V gene, CDR1 is GTSNPN and CDR2 is SVGIG (reference sequence). The CDR3 totals 14 residues. Trimming took off 0 bases at V and 0 bases at J, with 6 bases between the two ends. The CDR3 sequence is CAWSVLYSNQPQHF. The CDR3 nucleotides read TGTGCCTGGAGTGTCCTTTATAGCAATCAGCCCCAGCATTTT.

This chain uses TRBV5-8 with TRBJ2-7, with TRBD1 matching 10 bases. Germline CDR1 and CDR2: SGHTS and YDEGEE. Trimming at V came to 7 bases and at J to 7 bases, leaving 11 bases not matched to a gene. The CDR3 is 14 residues long. The CDR3 loop reads CASGSGQGRGEQYF. CDR3 nucleotide sequence: TGTGCCAGCGGATCGGGACAGGGGAGGGGAGAGCAGTACTTC.

The rearrangement links TRBV2 to TRBJ2-1, with 12 bases fitting TRBD2. Germline CDR1 is SNHLY and CDR2 is FYNNEI. This CDR3 is built from 15 residues. V shed 4 bases, J shed 8 bases, and the junction held 6 bases outside the gene matches. This CDR3 reads CASSVSSGGADEQFF. The CDR3 nucleotides read TGTGCCAGCAGTGTTTCTAGCGGGGGGGCGGATGAGCAGTTCTTC.

V gene TRBV6-1 combines with J gene TRBJ1-2; no definite D call. In germline, CDR1 is MNHNS, CDR2 SASEGT. V lost 4 bases, J lost 7 bases, and 10 bases lay in between. The CDR3 runs to 12 residues. CDR3 DNA: TGTGCCAGCAGTGGTCTGCGGCGTGGCTACACCTTC. Translation gives CASSGLRRGYTF.

This clone was observed a handful of times. The chain carries TRBV5-5 and TRBJ1-4; 7 nucleotides agree with TRBD1. The V gene end was trimmed by 0 bases and the J gene end by 7 bases; junction bases not matched to a gene: 15. Germline V gene lookup returns CDR1 SGHKS and CDR2 YYEKEE (reference sequence). The CDR3 length is 18 residues. Here the CDR3 DNA reads TGTGCCAGCAGCTTGGAGCAGGGGGTCGGTCAAATAAGTGAAAAACTGTTTTTT. This gives the protein CASSLEQGVGQISEKLFF.

The chain couples TRBV28 to TRBJ2-1; 10 nucleotides line up with TRBD2. Germline CDR1 reads MDHEN; CDR2 reads SYDVKM. The CDR3 totals 15 residues. The J segment lost 0 bases and the V segment lost 4 bases, leaving 0 bases of the junction unmatched. The CDR3 loop is CASSSSGSSYNEQFF. DNA for the CDR3: TGTGCCAGCAGTTCTAGCGGGAGCTCCTACAATGAGCAGTTCTTC.

The genes are TRBV6-1 and TRBJ2-2; D possibly corresponds to TRBD2 (6 bases). Per the germline V gene, CDR1 is MNHNS and CDR2 is SASEGT. V lost 8 bases to trimming and J lost 4 bases, with 14 bases between them. CDR3 length: 14 residues. The CDR3 reads CASPNLAATGELFF. CDR3 DNA sequence: TGTGCCAGCCCTAACTTAGCGGCCACCGGGGAGCTGTTTTTT.